This T cell receptor (beta chain) derives from a study of PD-L1 blockade in urothelial cancer. Sequenced by immunoSEQ multiplex PCR; TCRdb stores in-frame clones only, minus some. The sample carries about 88,000 clones, 90% recorded once. This clone was seen only once. The germline gives CDR1 SGHRS, CDR2 YFSETQ. J lost 5 bases, V lost 0 bases, and 6 bases had no gene match. The CDR3 runs 15 residues. The rearrangement uses TRBV5-1 and TRBJ2-5; TRBD1 aligns across 8 bases. The sample was PBMCs, taken around atezolizumab (anti-PD-L1) treatment. This receptor was obtained from a man aged 55 to 70 with urothelial cancer. This CDR3 is CASSLVPGGRETQYF. The CDR3 bases are TGCGCCAGCAGCTTGGTTCCAGGGGGCAGGGAGACCCAGTACTTC.